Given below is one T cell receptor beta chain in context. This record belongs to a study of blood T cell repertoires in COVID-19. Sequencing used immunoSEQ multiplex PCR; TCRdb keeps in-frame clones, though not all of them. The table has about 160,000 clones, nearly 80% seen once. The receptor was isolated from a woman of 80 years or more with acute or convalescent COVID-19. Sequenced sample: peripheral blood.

CDR3 sequence reads: CASTKQGSNQPQHF. The CDR3 DNA is TGTGCCAGCACCAAACAGGGTAGCAATCAGCCCCAGCATTTT. The chain uses TRBV2 and TRBJ1-5; perhaps TRBD1 as D (6 bases). Trimming shortened V by 7 bases and J by 0 bases, and 10 bases separated the two germline ends. CDR1 SNHLY and CDR2 FYNNEI come from the germline V gene. The CDR3 covers 14 residues.